This TCR beta chain was observed in a study of T cell repertoires in cytomegalovirus infection. In the study overall: The authors used CMV epitopes that were HLA-C-restricted (recently identified) and HLA-B-restricted (well studied). Shared public TCR beta signatures pointed to both CMV infection and a matching HLA type. Study findings and constraints: In two of eight donors, the top clonotype was HLA-C-restricted CMV-specific.

Note on this clonotype: The antigen remains unidentified.

Per the germline V gene, CDR1 is MNHEY and CDR2 is SMNVEV (reference sequence). V lost 3 bases to trimming and J lost 9 bases, with 12 bases between them. The CDR3 is 13 amino acids. TCRdb used MiXCR to reprocess the reads, holding one entry per CDR3 protein. The repertoire holds some 920,000 distinct CDR3 sequences, with around a third as singletons. The chain carries TRBV27 and TRBJ2-1; no firm D call. This TCR was recovered from a human donor in good health (CMV status not recorded). Some clones in this sample may be carry-over from other donors' samples. The sample in question was cultured CD8+ T cells from PBMCs, obtained from culture after CMV antigen stimulation. The CDR3 loop is CASSFGGLGEQFF. Written as DNA, the CDR3 is TGTGCCAGCAGTTTTGGCGGATTAGGTGAGCAGTTCTTC.